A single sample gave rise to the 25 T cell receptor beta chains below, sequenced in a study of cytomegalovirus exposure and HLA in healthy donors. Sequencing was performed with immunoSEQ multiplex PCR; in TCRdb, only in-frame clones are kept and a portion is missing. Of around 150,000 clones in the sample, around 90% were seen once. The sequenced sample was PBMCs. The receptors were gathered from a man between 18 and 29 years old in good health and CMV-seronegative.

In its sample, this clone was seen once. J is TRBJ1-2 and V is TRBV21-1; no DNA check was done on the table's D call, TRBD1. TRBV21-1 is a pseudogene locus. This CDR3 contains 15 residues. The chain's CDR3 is CASSKGGRDYYGYTF. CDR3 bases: TGTGCCAGCAGCAAAGGCGGCAGGGATTACTATGGCTACACCTTC.

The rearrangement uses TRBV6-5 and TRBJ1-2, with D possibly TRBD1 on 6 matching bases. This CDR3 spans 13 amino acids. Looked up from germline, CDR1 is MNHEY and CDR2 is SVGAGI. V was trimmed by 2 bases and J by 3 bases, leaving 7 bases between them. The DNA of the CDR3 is TGTGCCAGCAGTTACGGGACACACTATGGCTACACCTTC. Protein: CASSYGTHYGYTF.

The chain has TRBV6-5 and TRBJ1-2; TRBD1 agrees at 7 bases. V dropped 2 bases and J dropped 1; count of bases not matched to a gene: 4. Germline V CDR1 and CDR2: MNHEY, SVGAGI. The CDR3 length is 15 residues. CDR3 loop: CASSYGTVFNYGYTF. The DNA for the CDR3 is TGTGCCAGCAGTTACGGGACAGTTTTTAACTATGGCTACACCTTC.

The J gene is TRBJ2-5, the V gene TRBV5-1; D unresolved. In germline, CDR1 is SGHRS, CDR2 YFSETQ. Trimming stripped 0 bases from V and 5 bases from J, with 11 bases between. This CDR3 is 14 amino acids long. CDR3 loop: CASSLGQVKETQYF. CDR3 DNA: TGCGCCAGCAGCTTGGGGCAGGTAAAGGAGACCCAGTACTTC.

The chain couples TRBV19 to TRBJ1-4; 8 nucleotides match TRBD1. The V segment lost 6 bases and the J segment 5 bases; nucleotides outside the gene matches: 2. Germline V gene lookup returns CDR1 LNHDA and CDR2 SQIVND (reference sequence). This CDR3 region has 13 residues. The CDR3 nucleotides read TGTGCCAGTAGGAACAGGGGGAATGAAAAACTGTTTTTT. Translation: CASRNRGNEKLFF.

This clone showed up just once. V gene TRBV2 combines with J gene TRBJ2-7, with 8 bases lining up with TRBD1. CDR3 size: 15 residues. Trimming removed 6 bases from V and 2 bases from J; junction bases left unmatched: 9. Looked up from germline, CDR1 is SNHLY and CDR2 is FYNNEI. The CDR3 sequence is CASRVGQGAPYEQYF. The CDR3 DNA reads TGTGCCAGCAGGGTAGGACAGGGTGCCCCCTACGAGCAGTACTTC.

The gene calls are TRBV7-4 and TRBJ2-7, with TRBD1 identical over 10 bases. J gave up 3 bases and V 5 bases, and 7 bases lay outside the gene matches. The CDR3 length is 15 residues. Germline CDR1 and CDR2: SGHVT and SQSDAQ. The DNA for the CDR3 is TGTGCCAGCAGCCCCGGGACAGGGGCTGTCTACGAGCAGTACGTC. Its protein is CASSPGTGAVYEQYV.

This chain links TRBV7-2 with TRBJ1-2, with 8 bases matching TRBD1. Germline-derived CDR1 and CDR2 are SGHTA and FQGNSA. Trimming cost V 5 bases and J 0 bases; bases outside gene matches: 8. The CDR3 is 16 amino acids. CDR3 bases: TGTGCCAGCAGCCCTAGACAGGGGCTAACTAACTATGGCTACACCTTC. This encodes CASSPRQGLTNYGYTF.

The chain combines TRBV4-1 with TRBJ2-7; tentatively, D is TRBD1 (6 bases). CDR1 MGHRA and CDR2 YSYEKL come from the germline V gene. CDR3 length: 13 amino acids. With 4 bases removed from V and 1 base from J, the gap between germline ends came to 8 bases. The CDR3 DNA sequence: TGCGCCAGCAGCCCTACAGGGTCCTACGAGCAGTACTTC. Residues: CASSPTGSYEQYF.

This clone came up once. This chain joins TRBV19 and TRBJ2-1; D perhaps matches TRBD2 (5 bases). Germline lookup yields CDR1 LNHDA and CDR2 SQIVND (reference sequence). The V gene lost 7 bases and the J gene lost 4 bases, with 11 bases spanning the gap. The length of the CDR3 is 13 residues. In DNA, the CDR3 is TGTGCCAGTACCGTGGACTTATACAATGAGCAGTTCTTC. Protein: CASTVDLYNEQFF.

CDR3 sequence reads: CASSLDNRLAGVGEQFF. Here the CDR3 DNA reads TGTGCCAGCAGCTTGGATAACCGTCTAGCGGGAGTGGGGGAGCAGTTCTTC. V is TRBV7-2 and J is TRBJ2-1, with 10 bases matching TRBD2. Germline V gene lookup returns CDR1 SGHTA and CDR2 FQGNSA. Unmatched junction bases numbered 15, after V lost 3 bases and J lost 10 bases. The CDR3 covers 17 residues.

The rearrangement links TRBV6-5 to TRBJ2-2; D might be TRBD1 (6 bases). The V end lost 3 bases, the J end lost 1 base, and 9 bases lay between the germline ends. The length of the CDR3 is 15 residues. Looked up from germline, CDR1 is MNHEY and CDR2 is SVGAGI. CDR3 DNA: TGTGCCAGCAGTTATTCGGGACAGAACACCGGGGAGCTGTTTTTT. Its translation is CASSYSGQNTGELFF.

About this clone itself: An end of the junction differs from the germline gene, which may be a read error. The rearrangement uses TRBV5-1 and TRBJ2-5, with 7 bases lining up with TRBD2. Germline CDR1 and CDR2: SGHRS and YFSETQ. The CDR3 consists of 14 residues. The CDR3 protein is CASNLGGQQETQYF. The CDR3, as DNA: TGCGCCAGCAACTTGGGAGGGCAGCAAGAGACCCAGTACTTC.

The DNA of the CDR3 is TGTGCCAGCTCAAATGGGCAGGGGTTCCACGAGCAGTACTTC. It is translated as CASSNGQGFHEQYF. The chain couples TRBV18 to TRBJ2-7; D possibly corresponds to TRBD1 (6 bases). CDR3 length: 14 residues. Germline V gene sequence: CDR1 KGHSH, CDR2 LQKENI. Deletions cut 5 bases from V and 5 bases from J, with 16 bases between.

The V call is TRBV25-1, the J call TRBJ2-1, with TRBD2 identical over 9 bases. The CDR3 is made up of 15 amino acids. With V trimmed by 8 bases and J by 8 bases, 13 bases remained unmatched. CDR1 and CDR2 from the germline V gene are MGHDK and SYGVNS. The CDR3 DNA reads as TGTGCCAGCTTAGAAGCGGGGGGCCCCCTGGATGAGCAGTTCTTC. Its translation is CASLEAGGPLDEQFF. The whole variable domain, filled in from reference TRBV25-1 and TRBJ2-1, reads EADIYQTPRYLVIGTGKKITLECSQTMGHDKMYWYQQDPGMELHLIHYSYGVNSTEKGDLSSESTVSRIRTEHFPLTLESARPSHTSQYLCASLEAGGPLDEQFFGPGTRLTVL.

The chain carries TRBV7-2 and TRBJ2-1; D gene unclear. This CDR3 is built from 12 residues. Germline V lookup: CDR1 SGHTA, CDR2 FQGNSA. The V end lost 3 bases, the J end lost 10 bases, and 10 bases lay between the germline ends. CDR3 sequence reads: CASSLTSSEQFF. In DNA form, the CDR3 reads TGTGCCAGCAGCTTGACATCCAGCGAGCAGTTCTTC.

This CDR3 is CASSFITGKAFF. The CDR3 nucleotides are TGTGCCAGCAGCTTCATAACAGGAAAAGCTTTCTTT. This sequence joins TRBV5-6 and TRBJ1-1, with D possibly TRBD1 on 5 matching bases. Germline V lookup: CDR1 SGHDT, CDR2 YYEEEE. V was trimmed by 2 bases and J by 9 bases, leaving 11 bases between them. CDR3 length: 12 amino acids. Together with reference TRBV5-6 and TRBJ1-1, the CDR3 gives the full variable domain: DAGVTQSPTHLIKTRGQQVTLRCSPKSGHDTVSWYQQALGQGPQFIFQYYEEEERQRGNFPDRFSGHQFPNYSSELNVNALLLGDSALYLCASSFITGKAFFGQGTRLTVV.

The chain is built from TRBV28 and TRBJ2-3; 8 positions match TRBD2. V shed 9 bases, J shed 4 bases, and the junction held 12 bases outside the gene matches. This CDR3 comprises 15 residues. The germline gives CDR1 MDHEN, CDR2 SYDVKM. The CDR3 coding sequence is TGTGCCAGTCCACCGGGGGGGGCCCTGGCAGATACGCAGTATTTT. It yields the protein CASPPGGALADTQYF. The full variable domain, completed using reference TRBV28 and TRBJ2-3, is DVKVTQSSRYLVKRTGEKVFLECVQDMDHENMFWYRQDPGLGLRLIYFSYDVKMKEKGDIPEGYSVSREKKERFSLILESASTNQTSMYLCASPPGGALADTQYFGPGTRLTVL.

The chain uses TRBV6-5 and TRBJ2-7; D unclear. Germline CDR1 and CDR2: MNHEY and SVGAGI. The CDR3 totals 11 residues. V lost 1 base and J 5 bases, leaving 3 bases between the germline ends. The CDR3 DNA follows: TGTGCCAGCAGTTACTTAGACGAGCAGTACTTC. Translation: CASSYLDEQYF.

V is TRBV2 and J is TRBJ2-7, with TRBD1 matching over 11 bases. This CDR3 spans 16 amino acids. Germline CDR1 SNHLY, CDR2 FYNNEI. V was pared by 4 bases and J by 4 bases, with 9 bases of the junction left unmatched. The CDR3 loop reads CASSGGTGGTLYEQYF. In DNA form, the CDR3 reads TGTGCCAGCAGTGGGGGGACAGGGGGAACCCTTTACGAGCAGTACTTC.

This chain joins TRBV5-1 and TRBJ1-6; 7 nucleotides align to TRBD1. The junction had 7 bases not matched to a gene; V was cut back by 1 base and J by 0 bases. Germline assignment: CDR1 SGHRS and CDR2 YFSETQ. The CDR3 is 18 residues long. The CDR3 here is CASSLRDSLSSYNSPLHF. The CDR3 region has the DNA TGCGCCAGCAGCTTGAGGGACAGCCTGAGCTCCTATAATTCACCCCTCCACTTT.

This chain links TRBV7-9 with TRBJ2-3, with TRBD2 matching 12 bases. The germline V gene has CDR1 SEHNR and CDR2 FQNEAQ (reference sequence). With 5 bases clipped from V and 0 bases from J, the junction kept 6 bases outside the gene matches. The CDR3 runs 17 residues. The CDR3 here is CASSPRTSGDSTDTQYF. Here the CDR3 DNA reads TGTGCCAGCAGCCCCCGGACTAGCGGGGACAGCACAGATACGCAGTATTTT. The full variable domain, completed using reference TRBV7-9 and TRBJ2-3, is DTGVSQNPRHKITKRGQNVTFRCDPISEHNRLYWYRQTLGQGPEFLTYFQNEAQLEKSRLLSDRFSAERPKGSFSTLEIQRTEQGDSAMYLCASSPRTSGDSTDTQYFGPGTRLTVL.

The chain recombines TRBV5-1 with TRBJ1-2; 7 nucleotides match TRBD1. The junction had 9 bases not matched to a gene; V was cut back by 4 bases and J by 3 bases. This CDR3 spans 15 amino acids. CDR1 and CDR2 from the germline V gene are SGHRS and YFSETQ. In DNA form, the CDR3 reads TGCGCCAGCAGCCCGGCAGGGGGAAGGGACTATGGCTACACCTTC. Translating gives CASSPAGGRDYGYTF.

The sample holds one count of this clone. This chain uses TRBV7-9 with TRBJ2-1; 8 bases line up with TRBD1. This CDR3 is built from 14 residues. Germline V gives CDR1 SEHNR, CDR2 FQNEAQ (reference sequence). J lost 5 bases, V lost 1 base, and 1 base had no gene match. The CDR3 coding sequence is TGTGCCAGCAGCTTAGGGACAGGGAACAATGAGCAGTTCTTC. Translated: CASSLGTGNNEQFF.

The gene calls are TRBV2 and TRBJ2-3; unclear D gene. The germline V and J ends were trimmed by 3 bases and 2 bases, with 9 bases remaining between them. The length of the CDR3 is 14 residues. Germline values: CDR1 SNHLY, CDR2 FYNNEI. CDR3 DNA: TGTGCCAGCAGTGAGTTAGCAGCCACAGATACGCAGTATTTT. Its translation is CASSELAATDTQYF.